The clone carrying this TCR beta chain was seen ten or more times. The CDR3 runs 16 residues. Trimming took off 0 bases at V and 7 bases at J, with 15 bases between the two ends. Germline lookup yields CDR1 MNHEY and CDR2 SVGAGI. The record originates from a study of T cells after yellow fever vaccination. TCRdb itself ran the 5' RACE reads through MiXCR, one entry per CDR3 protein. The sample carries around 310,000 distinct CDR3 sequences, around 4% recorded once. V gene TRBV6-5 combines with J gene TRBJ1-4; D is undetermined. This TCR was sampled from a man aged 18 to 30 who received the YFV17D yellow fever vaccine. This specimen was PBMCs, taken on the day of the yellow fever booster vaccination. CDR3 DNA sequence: TGTGCCAGCAGTTACTCGACGTCCGGTCTAGGTGAAAAACTGTTTTTT. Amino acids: CASSYSTSGLGEKLFF.